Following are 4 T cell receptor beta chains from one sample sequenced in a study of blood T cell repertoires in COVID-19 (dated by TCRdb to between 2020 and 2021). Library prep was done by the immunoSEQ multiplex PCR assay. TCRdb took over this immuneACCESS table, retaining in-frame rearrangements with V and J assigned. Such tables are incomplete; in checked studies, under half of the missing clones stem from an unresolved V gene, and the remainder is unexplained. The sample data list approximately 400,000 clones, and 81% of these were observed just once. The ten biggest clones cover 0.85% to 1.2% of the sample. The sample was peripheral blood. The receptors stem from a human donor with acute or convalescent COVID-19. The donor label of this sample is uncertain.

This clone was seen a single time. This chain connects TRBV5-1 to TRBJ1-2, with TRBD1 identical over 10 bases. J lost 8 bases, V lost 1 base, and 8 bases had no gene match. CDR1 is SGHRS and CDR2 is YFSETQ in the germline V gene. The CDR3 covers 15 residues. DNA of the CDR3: TGCGCCAGCAGCTTGACGACAGGGGGCACGGAGGGCTACACCTTC. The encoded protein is CASSLTTGGTEGYTF.

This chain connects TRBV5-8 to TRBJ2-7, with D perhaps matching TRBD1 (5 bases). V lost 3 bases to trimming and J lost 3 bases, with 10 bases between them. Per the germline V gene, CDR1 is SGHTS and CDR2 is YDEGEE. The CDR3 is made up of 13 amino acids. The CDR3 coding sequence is TGTGCCAGCAGCTCCCTAGACAGCTACGAGCAGTACTTC. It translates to CASSSLDSYEQYF.

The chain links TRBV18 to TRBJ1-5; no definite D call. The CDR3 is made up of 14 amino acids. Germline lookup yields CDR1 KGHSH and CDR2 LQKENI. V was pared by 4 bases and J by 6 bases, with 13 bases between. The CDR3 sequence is CASSRSDTRQPQHF. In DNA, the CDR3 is TGTGCCAGCTCACGATCCGACACCCGTCAGCCCCAGCATTTT.

Here the CDR3 reads CASSAAGVRYNEQFF. CDR3 nucleotide sequence: TGTGCCAGCAGTGCGGCGGGAGTTCGTTACAATGAGCAGTTCTTC. V gene TRBV25-1 combines with J gene TRBJ2-1, with 7 positions matching TRBD2. J lost 4 bases, V lost 4 bases, and 7 bases had no gene match. The CDR3 totals 15 residues. CDR1 is MGHDK, CDR2 SYGVNS, per germline.